This section outlines one TCR beta chain sequence together with its context. No antigen is known for it. Nothing much larger sits one base from this clone, and base qualities are not available. The CDR3 spans 15 residues, from the cysteine through the phenylalanine. Only the CDR3 DNA stays, 45 bases, in frame from base 1. Ends trimmed: V by 2 bases, J by 1 base; bases unmatched to a gene: 1. The CDR1 and CDR2 encoded by the germline V gene are SGHRS and YFSETQ. The record originates from a study of blood T cell repertoires in COVID-19 (dated by TCRdb to between 2020 and 2021). Study-level background: Collaborator samples came from the United States, Italy and Spain and covered acute and convalescent phases of COVID-19. The material from the prospective study consisted of cDNA or gDNA derived from T cells, B-cell-depleted T cells, or PBMCs. Deeply sampled blood TCRbeta repertoires from subjects exposed to, actively infected with, or recovered from COVID-19 were included in the dataset. The repertoires were released in a freely available public database meant as a resource for research on the immune response to SARS-CoV-2. Samples came from the ongoing ImmuneRACE study (first 160 participants) plus 1,254 subjects from 6 global collaborators. The sample metadata nearly always contained a de-identified subject ID, COVID-19 status, age in years and sex. Where available, HLA class I and class II types were obtained from metadata supplied by the sample provider rather than from assay-based typing. Study-wide conclusions, independent of this receptor: Clinical and demographic metadata were provided uncurated, with the amount varying by source and participant.

TCRbeta CDR3 regions were amplified from genomic DNA using the immunoSEQ Assay, a bias-controlled multiplex PCR. From the authors' description of their analysis: Nucleated cell counts per sample were estimated from amplification of reference gene primers within the assay. To quantify the absolute abundance of each unique TCRbeta CDR3 rearrangement, sequence reads were collapsed and filtered. For each sample, productive Simpson clonality was calculated as the square root of Simpson's diversity index across productive rearrangements. TCRdb provides this immuneACCESS table in a form limited to in-frame rearrangements. Some clones are lacking; in checked studies, under half of them reflect an unresolved V gene, and why the rest are absent is not known. That table gives V, J and clone size, and the DNA gave D and trimming. The table for this sample lists under 70,000 clones; roughly 87% of them were counted only once. Around 9.9% of the sample goes to the ten largest clones.

Whole blood was collected in K2EDTA tubes by collaborating institutions according to the institutions' own protocols. For TCRbeta analysis, collaborator samples were shipped as frozen whole blood, as isolated PBMCs, or as DNA extracted from either sample type. Recombination joined TRBV5-1 with TRBJ2-2; 8 junctional bases match TRBD2. The receptor was derived from a woman under 30 with acute or convalescent COVID-19. The source material was peripheral blood. The DNA reads as follows: TGCGCCAGCAGCTTTACTAGCGGGAACACCGGGGAGCTGTTTTTT. Its amino acids are CASSFTSGNTGELFF.